Below, 10 T cell receptor beta chains from the same sample are listed, as sequenced in a study of PD-L1 blockade in urothelial cancer. Some clones are missing from TCRdb's copy, which holds only in-frame ones; the method was immunoSEQ multiplex PCR. The table includes tens of thousands of clones, about 86% detected once. The sequencing used PBMCs, collected around atezolizumab (anti-PD-L1) treatment. The receptors come from a man aged 45 to 65 with urothelial cancer.

This clone was seen once. V gene TRBV11-2 combines with J gene TRBJ2-7, with D possibly being TRBD1 (6 bases). With 1 base removed from V and 1 base from J, the gap between germline ends came to 11 bases. Germline assignment: CDR1 SGHAT and CDR2 FQNNGV. The CDR3 contains 15 residues. The CDR3 nucleotides are TGTGCCAGCAGCTTAGGGCAGGGGTTATCCTACGAGCAGTACTTC. Protein product: CASSLGQGLSYEQYF.

The V gene is TRBV11-2, the J gene TRBJ2-1; D remains unclear. V gave up 1 base and J gave up 2 bases, with 6 bases separating them. This CDR3 spans 14 amino acids. Germline CDR1 is SGHAT and CDR2 is FQNNGV. This CDR3 reads CASSLGETYNEQFF. CDR3 bases: TGTGCCAGCAGCTTAGGAGAAACCTACAATGAGCAGTTCTTC. Variable domain in full (rest from reference TRBV11-2 and TRBJ2-1): EAGVAQSPRYKIIEKRQSVAFWCNPISGHATLYWYQQILGQGPKLLIQFQNNGVVDDSQLPKDRFSAERLKGVDSTLKIQPAKLEDSAVYLCASSLGETYNEQFFGPGTRLTVL.

The chain uses TRBV20-1 and TRBJ2-5, with D tentatively TRBD2 (5 bases). The length of the CDR3 is 10 residues. CDR1 is DFQATT, CDR2 SNEGSKA, per germline (reference sequence). With 8 bases removed from V and 5 bases from J, the gap between germline ends came to 9 bases. The CDR3 DNA is TGCAGTCTAGCCGCGGAGACCCAGTACTTC. It translates to CSLAAETQYF.

This clone occurred a few times. The rearrangement uses TRBV5-1 and TRBJ2-5; 8 positions match TRBD1. The V gene's germline CDR1 is SGHRS and CDR2 YFSETQ. The V gene end was trimmed by 0 bases and the J gene end by 5 bases; junction bases not matched to a gene: 0. The CDR3 covers 13 residues. As DNA, the CDR3 is TGCGCCAGCAGCTTGGGGGACAGGGAGACCCAGTACTTC. This codes for CASSLGDRETQYF.

J is TRBJ1-6 and V is TRBV18, with D possibly matching TRBD1 (5 bases). The length of the CDR3 is 17 residues. Germline V gene data show CDR1 as KGHSH and CDR2 as LQKENI. V was pared by 4 bases and J by 7 bases, with 20 bases between. This CDR3 is CASSQPRRTGENSPLHF. CDR3 DNA sequence: TGTGCCAGCTCACAGCCGAGAAGGACGGGGGAAAATTCACCCCTCCACTTT. Combining the CDR3 with reference TRBV18 and TRBJ1-6 gives the whole variable domain NAGVMQNPRHLVRRRGQEARLRCSPMKGHSHVYWYRQLPEEGLKFMVYLQKENIIDESGMPKERFSAEFPKEGPSILRIQQVVRGDSAAYFCASSQPRRTGENSPLHFGNGTRLTVT.

The genes are TRBV7-6 and TRBJ2-5; no clear D. Trimming shortened V by 2 bases and J by 1 base, and 14 bases separated the two germline ends. Per the germline V gene, CDR1 is SGHVS and CDR2 is FNYEAQ. The CDR3 runs 16 residues. As DNA, the CDR3 is TGTGCCAGCAGCTTAAGTGGCGGAAGGATCCAAGAGACCCAGTACTTC. It is translated as CASSLSGGRIQETQYF.

The J gene is TRBJ2-3, the V gene TRBV11-3; no definite D call. From germline, CDR1 is SGHNT and CDR2 YENEEA. The ends were cut back, 5 bases at V and 3 bases at J, with 9 bases in the middle. This CDR3 is 13 amino acids long. Here the CDR3 DNA reads TGTGCCAGCAGCCGCGGCCAGACAGATACGCAGTATTTT. This encodes CASSRGQTDTQYF.

V gene TRBV11-2 combines with J gene TRBJ2-7, with D perhaps matching TRBD2 (5 bases). CDR3 size: 13 residues. In germline, CDR1 is SGHAT, CDR2 FQNNGV. V was clipped by 2 bases and J by 4 bases, with 9 bases between them. In DNA, the CDR3 is TGTGCCAGCAGCTTACGCCGGGGTTACGAGCAGTACTTC. This gives the protein CASSLRRGYEQYF.

The CDR3 sequence: CASNDISPNQPQHF. The CDR3 DNA reads as TGTGCCAGCAACGACATCAGTCCCAATCAGCCCCAGCATTTT. The V gene is TRBV6-1, the J gene TRBJ1-5; the D is unclear. This CDR3 contains 14 residues. Trimming left V 7 bases short and J 3 bases short, with 13 bases between. Germline V gene data show CDR1 as MNHNS and CDR2 as SASEGT.

The chain recombines TRBV30 with TRBJ1-4; D is unclear. This CDR3 is built from 11 residues. From germline, CDR1 is GTSNPN and CDR2 SVGIG (reference sequence). V gave up 4 bases and J gave up 7 bases, with 7 bases separating them. The CDR3 nucleotides read TGTGCCTGGATGCGGAGTGAAAAACTGTTTTTT. Translation: CAWMRSEKLFF.